The clone carrying this T cell receptor (beta chain) was observed a few times. Its antigen is not known. Each CDR3 protein gets one entry after TCRdb re-called the reads with MiXCR. The data contain about 530,000 distinct CDR3 sequences, about 30% of them singletons. This sample was included in a study of T cell repertoires in cytomegalovirus infection. Background on the study: Public TCR beta signatures were indicative of both CMV infection and a matching HLA type.

The study, taken as a whole, reports: Carriage of CMV together with the relevant HLA was identifiable through cumulative public TCR beta family frequency. Dominating the ex vivo response were HLA-C-restricted CMV-specific TCR beta clonotypes.

Germline lookup yields CDR1 SQVTM and CDR2 ANQGSEA. The CDR3 loop spans 12 amino acids. V shed 4 bases and J shed 3 bases, with 10 bases lying between them. The chain employs TRBV29-1 and TRBJ2-7; possible D gene TRBD1, 5 bases. The sequence came from a human donor in good health (CMV status not recorded). Some clones in this sample may be carry-over from other donors' samples. The sequencing sample was made of PBMCs. The CDR3 DNA is TGCAGCGTTGTGGGCAGGGACTACGAGCAGTACGTC. Amino acid sequence: CSVVGRDYEQYV.